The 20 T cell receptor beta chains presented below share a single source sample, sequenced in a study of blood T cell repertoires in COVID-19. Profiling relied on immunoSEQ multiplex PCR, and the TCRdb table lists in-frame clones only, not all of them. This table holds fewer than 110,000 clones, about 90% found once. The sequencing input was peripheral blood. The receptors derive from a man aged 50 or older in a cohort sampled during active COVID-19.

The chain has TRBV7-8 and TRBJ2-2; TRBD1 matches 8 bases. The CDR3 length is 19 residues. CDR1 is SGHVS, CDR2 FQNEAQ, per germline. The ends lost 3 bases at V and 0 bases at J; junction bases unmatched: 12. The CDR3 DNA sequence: TGTGCCAGCAGCTTGAGCAATCCCAGGGGGCGGGCGAACACCGGGGAGCTGTTTTTT. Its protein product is CASSLSNPRGRANTGELFF.

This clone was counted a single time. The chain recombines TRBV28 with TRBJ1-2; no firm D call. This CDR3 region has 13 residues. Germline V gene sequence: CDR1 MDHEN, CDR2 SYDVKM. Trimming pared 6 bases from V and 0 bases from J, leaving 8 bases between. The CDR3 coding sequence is TGTGCCAGCAGCCTATTAGCTAACTATGGCTACACCTTC. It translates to CASSLLANYGYTF.

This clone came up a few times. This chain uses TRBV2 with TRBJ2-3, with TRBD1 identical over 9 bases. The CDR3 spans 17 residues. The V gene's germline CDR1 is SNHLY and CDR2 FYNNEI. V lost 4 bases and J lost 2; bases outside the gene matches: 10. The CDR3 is CASSGDRGGRVTDTQYF. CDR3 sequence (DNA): TGTGCCAGCAGTGGTGACAGGGGGGGCCGGGTCACAGATACGCAGTATTTT.

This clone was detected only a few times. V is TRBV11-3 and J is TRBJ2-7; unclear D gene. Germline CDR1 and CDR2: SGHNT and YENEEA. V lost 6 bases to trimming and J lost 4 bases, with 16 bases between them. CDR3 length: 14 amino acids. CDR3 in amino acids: CASSPLNSYYEQYF. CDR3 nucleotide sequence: TGTGCCAGCAGTCCTCTCAATAGTTATTACGAGCAGTACTTC.

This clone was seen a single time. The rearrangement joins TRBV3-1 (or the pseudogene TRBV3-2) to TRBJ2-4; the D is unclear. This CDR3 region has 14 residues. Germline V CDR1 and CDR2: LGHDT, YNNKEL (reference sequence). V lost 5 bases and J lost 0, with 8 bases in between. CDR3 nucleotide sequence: TGTGCCAGCAGCTCTTCCCTAGCCAAAAACATTCAGTACTTC. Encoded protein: CASSSSLAKNIQYF.

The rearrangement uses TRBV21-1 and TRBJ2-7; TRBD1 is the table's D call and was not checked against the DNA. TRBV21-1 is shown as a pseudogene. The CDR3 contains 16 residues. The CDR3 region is CASSKEETGVSYEQYV. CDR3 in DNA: TGTGCCAGCAGCAAAGAGGAGACAGGGGTCTCCTACGAGCAGTACGTC.

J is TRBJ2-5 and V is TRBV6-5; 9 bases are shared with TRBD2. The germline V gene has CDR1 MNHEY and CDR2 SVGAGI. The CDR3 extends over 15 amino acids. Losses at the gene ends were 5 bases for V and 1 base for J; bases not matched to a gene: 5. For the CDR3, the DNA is TGTGCCAGCAGTCTCGTAGCGGGGGTCCAAGAGACCCAGTACTTC. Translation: CASSLVAGVQETQYF.

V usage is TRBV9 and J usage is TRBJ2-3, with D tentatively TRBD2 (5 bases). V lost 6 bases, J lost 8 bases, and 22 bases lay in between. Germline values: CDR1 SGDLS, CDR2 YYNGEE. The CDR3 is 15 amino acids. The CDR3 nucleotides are TGTGCCAGCACCGGTACGGGCTCTAGCAGCACTACGCAGTATTTT. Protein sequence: CASTGTGSSSTTQYF.

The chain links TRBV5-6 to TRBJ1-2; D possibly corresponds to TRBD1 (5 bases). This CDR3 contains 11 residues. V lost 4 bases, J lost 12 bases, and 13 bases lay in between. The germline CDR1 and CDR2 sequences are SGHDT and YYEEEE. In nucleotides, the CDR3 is TGTGCCAGCAGCCTCGGCAGGGTTGACACCTTC. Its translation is CASSLGRVDTF. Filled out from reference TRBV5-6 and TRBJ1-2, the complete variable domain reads DAGVTQSPTHLIKTRGQQVTLRCSPKSGHDTVSWYQQALGQGPQFIFQYYEEEERQRGNFPDRFSGHQFPNYSSELNVNALLLGDSALYLCASSLGRVDTFGSGTRLTVV.

The CDR3 region has the DNA TGTGCCAGCATCCCGGGGATGAGCGGGTGGTCTGGAAACACCATATATTTT. Protein: CASIPGMSGWSGNTIYF. The rearrangement links TRBV6-4 to TRBJ1-3, with D unresolved. Germline V gene sequence: CDR1 MRHNA, CDR2 SNTAGT. The CDR3 loop spans 17 amino acids. The germline V and J ends were trimmed by 7 bases and 1 base, with 20 bases remaining between them.

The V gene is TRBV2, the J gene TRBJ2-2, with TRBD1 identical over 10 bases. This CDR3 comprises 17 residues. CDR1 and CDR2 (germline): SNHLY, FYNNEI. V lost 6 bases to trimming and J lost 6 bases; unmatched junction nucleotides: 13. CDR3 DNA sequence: TGTGCCAGCAGGGTTAAATCGACAGGGGGCAAAGCCGGGGAGCTGTTTTTT. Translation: CASRVKSTGGKAGELFF.

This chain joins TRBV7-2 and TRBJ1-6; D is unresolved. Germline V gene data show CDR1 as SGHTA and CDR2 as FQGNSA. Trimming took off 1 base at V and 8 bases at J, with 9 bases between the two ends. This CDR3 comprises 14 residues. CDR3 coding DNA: TGTGCCAGCAGCTTAGGCTCCGACTATTCACCCCTCCACTTT. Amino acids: CASSLGSDYSPLHF.

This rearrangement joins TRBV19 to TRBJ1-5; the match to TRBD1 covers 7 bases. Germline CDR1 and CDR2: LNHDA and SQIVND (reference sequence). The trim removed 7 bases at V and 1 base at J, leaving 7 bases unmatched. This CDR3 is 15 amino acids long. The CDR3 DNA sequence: TGTGCCAGTAAGACAGGGAGAACAAGCAATCAGCCCCAGCATTTT. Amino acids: CASKTGRTSNQPQHF.

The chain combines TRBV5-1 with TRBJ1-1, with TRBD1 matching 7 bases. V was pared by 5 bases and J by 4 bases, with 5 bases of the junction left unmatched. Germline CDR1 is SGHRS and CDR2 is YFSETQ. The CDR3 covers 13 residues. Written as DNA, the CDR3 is TGCGCCAGCAGTTCAGGGGGACCCACTGAAGCTTTCTTT. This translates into CASSSGGPTEAFF.

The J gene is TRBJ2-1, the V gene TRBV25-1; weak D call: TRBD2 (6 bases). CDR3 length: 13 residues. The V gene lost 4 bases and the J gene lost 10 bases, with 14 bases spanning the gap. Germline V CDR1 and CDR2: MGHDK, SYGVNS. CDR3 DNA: TGTGCCAGCAGTGCTCCCGGGAGTAAGGAGCAGTTCTTC. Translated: CASSAPGSKEQFF.

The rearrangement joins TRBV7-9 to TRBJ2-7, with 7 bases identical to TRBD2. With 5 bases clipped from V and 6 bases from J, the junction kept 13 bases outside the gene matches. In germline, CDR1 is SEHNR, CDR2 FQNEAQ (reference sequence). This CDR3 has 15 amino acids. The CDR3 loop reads CASSLGRASFSEQYV. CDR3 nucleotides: TGTGCCAGCAGCCTGGGGAGGGCCTCGTTTTCCGAGCAGTACGTC.

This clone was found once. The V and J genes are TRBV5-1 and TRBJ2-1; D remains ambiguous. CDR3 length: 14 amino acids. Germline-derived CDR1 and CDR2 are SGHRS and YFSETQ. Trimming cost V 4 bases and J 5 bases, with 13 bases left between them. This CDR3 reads CASSIPQVDNEQFF. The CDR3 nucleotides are TGCGCCAGCAGCATACCCCAAGTAGACAATGAGCAGTTCTTC.

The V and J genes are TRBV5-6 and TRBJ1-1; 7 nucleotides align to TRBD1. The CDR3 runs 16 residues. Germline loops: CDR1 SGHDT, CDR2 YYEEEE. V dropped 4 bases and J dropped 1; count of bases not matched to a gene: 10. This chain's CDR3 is CASSPTGFQPNTEAFF. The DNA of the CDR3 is TGTGCCAGCAGCCCGACAGGGTTTCAACCGAACACTGAAGCTTTCTTT.

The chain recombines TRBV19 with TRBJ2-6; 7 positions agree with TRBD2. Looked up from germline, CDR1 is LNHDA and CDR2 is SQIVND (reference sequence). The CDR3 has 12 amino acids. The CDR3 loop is CGTGGGANVLTF. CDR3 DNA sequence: TGTGGCACGGGAGGAGGGGCCAACGTCCTGACTTTC.

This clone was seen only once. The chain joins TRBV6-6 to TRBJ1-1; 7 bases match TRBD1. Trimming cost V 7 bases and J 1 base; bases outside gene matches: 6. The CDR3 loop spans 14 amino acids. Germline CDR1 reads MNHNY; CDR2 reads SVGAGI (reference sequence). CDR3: CASTSTGRNTEAFF. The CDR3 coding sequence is TGTGCCAGCACGTCGACAGGGAGGAACACTGAAGCTTTCTTT.